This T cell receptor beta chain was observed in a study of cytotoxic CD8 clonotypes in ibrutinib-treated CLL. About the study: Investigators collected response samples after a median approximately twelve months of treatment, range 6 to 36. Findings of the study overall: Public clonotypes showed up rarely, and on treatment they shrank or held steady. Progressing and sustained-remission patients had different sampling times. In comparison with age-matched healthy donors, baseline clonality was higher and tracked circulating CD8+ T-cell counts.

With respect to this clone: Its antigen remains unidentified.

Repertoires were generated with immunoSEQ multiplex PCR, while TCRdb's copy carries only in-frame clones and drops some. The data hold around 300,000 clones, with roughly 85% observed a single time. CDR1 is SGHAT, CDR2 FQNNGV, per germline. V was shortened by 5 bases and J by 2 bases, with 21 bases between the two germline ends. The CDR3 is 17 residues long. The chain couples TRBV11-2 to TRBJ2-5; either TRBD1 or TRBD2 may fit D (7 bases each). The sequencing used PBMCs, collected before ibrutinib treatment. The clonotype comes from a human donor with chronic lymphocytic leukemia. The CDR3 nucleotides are TGTGCCAGCAGCATCAAGCGGGACAGCGTTACTCAAGAGACCCAGTACTTC. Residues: CASSIKRDSVTQETQYF.